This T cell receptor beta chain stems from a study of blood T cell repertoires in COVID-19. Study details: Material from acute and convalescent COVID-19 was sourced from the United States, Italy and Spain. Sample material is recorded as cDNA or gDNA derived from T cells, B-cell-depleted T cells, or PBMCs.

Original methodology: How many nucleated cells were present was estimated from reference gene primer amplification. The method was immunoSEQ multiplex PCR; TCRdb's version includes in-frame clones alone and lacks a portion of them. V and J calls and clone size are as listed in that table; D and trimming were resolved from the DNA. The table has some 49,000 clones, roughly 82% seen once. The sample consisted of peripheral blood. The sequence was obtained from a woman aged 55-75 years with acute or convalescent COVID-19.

CDR3 sequence reads: CASRGTSGSSYEQYF. For the CDR3, the DNA is TGTGCCAGCAGGGGGACTAGCGGGAGCTCCTACGAGCAGTACTTC. The chain uses TRBV27 and TRBJ2-7; 14 bases agree with TRBD2. Germline CDR1 MNHEY, CDR2 SMNVEV (reference sequence). The V segment lost 6 bases and the J segment 0 bases; nucleotides outside the gene matches: 1. CDR3 length equals 15 residues.